These T cell receptor beta chains were read from a single sample in a study of blood T cell repertoires in COVID-19. The method was immunoSEQ multiplex PCR; TCRdb's version includes in-frame clones alone and lacks a portion of them. The sample includes roughly 78,000 clones, more than 70% of them seen just once. The specimen sequenced was peripheral blood. The source is a man aged 50-60 years with COVID-19, enrolled during active disease. Each CDR3 is given with its conserved first and last residue. Fields, in order: D gene, clone size, V gene, J gene, CDR3 protein, CDR3 DNA. The D gene is left open where the match is weak. Part of the rows lack a size; the others show once, few, many or a class for expanded clones.

-,-,TRBV6-6,TRBJ1-2,CASITRDSQYGYTF,TGTGCCAGCATTACCCGGGACTCTCAGTATGGCTACACCTTC
TRBD2,-,TRBV5-8,TRBJ2-1,CASSHDLAGVGEQFF,TGTGCCAGCAGTCATGACCTAGCGGGAGTTGGTGAGCAGTTCTTC
-,-,TRBV28,TRBJ2-7,CATSLRRPGWQYF,TGTGCCACCAGCCTTCGGAGGCCAGGATGGCAGTACTTC
-,once,TRBV30,TRBJ2-2,CASHTNTGELFF,TGTGCCTCCCACACCAACACCGGGGAGCTGTTTTTT
TRBD1,once,TRBV2,TRBJ1-2,CASRAGQLSYGYTF,TGTGCCAGCAGGGCGGGACAGCTTAGCTATGGCTACACCTTC
-,once,TRBV21-1,TRBJ2-7,CASLGSSYEQYF,TGTGCCAGTCTCGGGAGCTCCTACGAGCAGTACTTC
TRBD1,-,TRBV5-5,TRBJ1-2,CASSFGTVDYYGYTF,TGTGCCAGCAGCTTCGGGACAGTGGATTACTATGGCTACACCTTC
TRBD2,-,TRBV9,TRBJ2-7,CASSVAASGSYEQYF,TGTGCCAGCAGCGTAGCCGCTAGCGGGAGCTACGAGCAGTACTTC
-,once,TRBV30,TRBJ1-2,CAWSVLHGYTF,TGTGCCTGGAGTGTTCTTCATGGCTACACCTTC
TRBD2,-,TRBV30,TRBJ2-1,CAWSLPRGGRTNEQFF,TGTGCCTGGAGTCTCCCTAGGGGCGGGAGGACTAATGAGCAGTTCTTC
TRBD1,-,TRBV19,TRBJ2-5,CASSTGDRLGETQYF,TGTGCCAGTAGTACTGGGGACAGGTTGGGCGAGACCCAGTACTTC
-,-,TRBV12-3/TRBV12-4,TRBJ2-7,CASSLSQAYEQYF,TGTGCCAGCAGTTTGTCACAGGCCTACGAGCAGTACTTC
TRBD1,-,TRBV25-1,TRBJ1-1,CASSDRDRRNTEAFF,TGTGCCAGCAGTGACCGGGACAGGAGGAACACTGAAGCTTTCTTT
-,-,TRBV24-1,TRBJ2-1,CATSDLYNNEQFF,TGTGCCACCAGTGACTTATACAACAATGAGCAGTTCTTC
TRBD1,-,TRBV19,TRBJ2-1,CASSSGQGYEQFF,TGTGCCAGTAGTTCGGGACAGGGTTATGAGCAGTTCTTC
-,-,TRBV9,TRBJ2-3,CASSVAQGGDTQYF,TGTGCCAGCAGCGTAGCTCAGGGGGGAGATACGCAGTATTTT
-,-,TRBV5-1,TRBJ1-1,CASSFSGTRGGNTEAFF,TGCGCCAGCAGCTTTTCCGGGACAAGGGGTGGGAACACTGAAGCTTTCTTT
-,-,TRBV6-5,TRBJ2-3,CASSRQVLADTQYF,TGTGCCAGCAGTCGACAGGTCTTGGCAGATACGCAGTATTTT
-,-,TRBV5-1,TRBJ1-4,CASSLGPVTNEKLFF,TGCGCCAGCAGCTTGGGCCCAGTCACTAATGAAAAACTGTTTTTT
TRBD1,-,TRBV28,TRBJ1-5,CASSPYQGAGSNQPQHF,TGTGCCAGCAGCCCGTATCAGGGGGCGGGGAGCAATCAGCCCCAGCATTTT
-,once,TRBV7-9,TRBJ2-5,CASSSVEGLQETQYF,TGTGCCAGCAGCTCCGTCGAGGGTCTACAAGAGACCCAGTACTTC
-,-,TRBV27,TRBJ2-1,CASRTTGWGNNEQFF,TGTGCCAGCAGGACAACAGGGTGGGGAAACAATGAGCAGTTCTTC
TRBD2,-,TRBV9,TRBJ2-1,CASSVATGTSGRALYNEQFF,TGTGCCAGCAGCGTAGCTACGGGGACTAGCGGGAGGGCCCTCTACAATGAGCAGTTCTTC
TRBD1,-,TRBV7-2,TRBJ2-7,CASSPRDSLYEQYF,TGTGCCAGCAGCCCCCGGGACAGCCTCTACGAGCAGTACTTC
TRBD2,-,TRBV6-2/TRBV6-3,TRBJ2-2,CASSYSGTSGRRFTGELFF,TGTGCCAGCAGTTACTCGGGGACTAGCGGGAGACGGTTTACCGGGGAGCTGTTTTTT
-,few,TRBV25-1,TRBJ1-4,CASSNGGASTNEKLFF,TGTGCCAGCAGTAATGGAGGGGCTTCCACTAATGAAAAACTGTTTTTT
TRBD2,once,TRBV19,TRBJ2-7,CASSMGLAGEQYF,TGTGCCAGTAGTATGGGACTAGCGGGCGAGCAGTACTTC
-,-,TRBV5-6,TRBJ2-1,CASSSGTSRGEQFF,TGTGCCAGCAGCTCGGGGACTTCCCGCGGAGAGCAGTTCTTC
TRBD1,few,TRBV7-2,TRBJ2-1,CASSLVSGTAQLREQFF,TGTGCCAGCAGCTTAGTATCCGGGACAGCGCAGCTACGAGAGCAGTTCTTC
-,-,TRBV19,TRBJ2-3,CASNGQGTDTQYF,TGTGCCAGTAACGGTCAGGGCACAGATACGCAGTATTTT
TRBD2,-,TRBV9,TRBJ2-7,CASSPGGLAGAYEQYF,TGTGCCAGCAGCCCAGGGGGACTAGCGGGAGCCTACGAGCAGTACTTC